Given below is one T cell receptor beta chain in context. V lost 3 bases to trimming and J lost 2 bases, with 14 bases between them. Germline CDR1 SGHNT, CDR2 YYREEE (reference sequence). This CDR3 comprises 15 residues. A TCRbeta library incorporating unique molecular identifiers was prepared. TCRdb redid the calling of the PCR reads with MiXCR, one entry per CDR3 protein. The table lists around 480,000 distinct CDR3 sequences, around a third of them singletons, with under 3% in the top ten. These data come from a study of T-cell reconstitution after alpha-beta-depleted transplantation in children. Sequenced material: PBMCs from the stem cell graft donor, taken from the stem cell graft. This rearrangement joins TRBV5-4 to TRBJ1-1; weak D call: TRBD1 (5 bases). This clonotype was sampled from a human donor who donated a stem cell graft to a child with aplastic anemia. CDR3: CASSWMGRENTEAFF. In nucleotides, the CDR3 is TGTGCCAGCAGCTGGATGGGGCGGGAAAACACTGAAGCTTTCTTT.